Included here is one T cell receptor (beta chain) sequence, with context. This entry comes from a study of lymphopenia after photon versus proton radiotherapy. The table came from immunoSEQ multiplex PCR; TCRdb's copy has only in-frame clones and leaves some out. The sample has tens of thousands of clones, around four fifths seen once. Germline CDR1 reads GTSNPN; CDR2 reads SVGIG (reference sequence). The CDR3 runs 16 residues. V shed 1 base and J 3 bases; nucleotides not matched to a gene: 4. This TCR derives from a man between 60 and 75 years old with pancreatic cancer. The chain couples TRBV30 to TRBJ2-2; TRBD2 aligns across 11 bases. Sequencing was performed on peripheral blood, taken from a patient treated with proton-based radiotherapy. This chain's CDR3 is CAWSGGTSGDTGELFF. CDR3 coding DNA: TGTGCCTGGAGTGGGGGGACTAGCGGAGACACCGGGGAGCTGTTTTTT. The full variable domain, completed using reference TRBV30 and TRBJ2-2, is SQTIHQWPATLVQPVGSPLSLECTVEGTSNPNLYWYRQAAGRGLQLLFYSVGIGQISSEVPQNLSASRPQDRQFILSSKKLLLSDSGFYLCAWSGGTSGDTGELFFGEGSRLTVL.